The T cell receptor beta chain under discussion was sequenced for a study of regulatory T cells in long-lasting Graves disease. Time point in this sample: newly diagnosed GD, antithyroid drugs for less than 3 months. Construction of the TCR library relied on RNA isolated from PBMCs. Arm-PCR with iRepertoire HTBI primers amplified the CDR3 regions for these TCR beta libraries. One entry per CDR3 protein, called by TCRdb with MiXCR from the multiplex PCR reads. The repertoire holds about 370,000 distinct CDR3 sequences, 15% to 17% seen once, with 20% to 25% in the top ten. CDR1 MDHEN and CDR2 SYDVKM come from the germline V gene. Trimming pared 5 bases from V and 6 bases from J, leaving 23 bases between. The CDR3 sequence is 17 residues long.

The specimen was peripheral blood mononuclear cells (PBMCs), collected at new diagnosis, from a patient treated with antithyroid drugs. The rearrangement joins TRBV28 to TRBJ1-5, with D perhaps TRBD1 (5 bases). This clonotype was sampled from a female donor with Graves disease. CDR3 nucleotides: TGTGCCAGCAGTATTATCTTGAACAGGTTCTTGTTTCAGCCCCAGCATTTT. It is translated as CASSIILNRFLFQPQHF.